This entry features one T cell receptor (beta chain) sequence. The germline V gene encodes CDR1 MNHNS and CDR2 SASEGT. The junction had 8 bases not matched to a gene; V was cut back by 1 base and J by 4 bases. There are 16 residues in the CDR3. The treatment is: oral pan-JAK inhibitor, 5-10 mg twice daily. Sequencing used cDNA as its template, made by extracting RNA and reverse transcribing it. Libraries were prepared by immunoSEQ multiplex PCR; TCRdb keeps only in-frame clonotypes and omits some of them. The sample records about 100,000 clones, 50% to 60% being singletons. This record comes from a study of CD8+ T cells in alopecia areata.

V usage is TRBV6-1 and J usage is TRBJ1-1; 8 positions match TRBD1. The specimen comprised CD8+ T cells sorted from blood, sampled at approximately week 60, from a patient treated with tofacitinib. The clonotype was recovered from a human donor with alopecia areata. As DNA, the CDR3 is TGTGCCAGCAGTGAAGGTGCCACAGGGGGTATCACTGAAGCTTTCTTT. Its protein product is CASSEGATGGITEAFF.